This T cell receptor (beta chain) was retrieved from a study of glioma-infiltrating T cells after dendritic cell vaccination. In the study overall: The vaccine used monocyte-derived dendritic cells pulsed overnight with autologous tumor lysate. At biweekly intervals, patients got three intradermal dendritic cell vaccine injections.

Time point denoted: after dendritic cell vaccination, including at tumor progression/relapse. Trimming took off 5 bases at V and 9 bases at J, with 20 bases between the two ends. CDR3 length: 15 amino acids. The germline gives CDR1 GTSNPN, CDR2 SVGIG (reference sequence). TCRB CDR3 was amplified from 2 ug genomic DNA or less. TCRdb keeps only in-frame clones here, not all; method: immunoSEQ multiplex PCR. The data contain more than 45,000 clones, about 86% of them seen just once; the ten biggest clones take up roughly 14%. The source of this sequence is a human donor with glioblastoma. The V call is TRBV30, the J call TRBJ1-6, with D unresolved. Sequencing was performed on blood, taken after dendritic cell vaccination. The CDR3 here is CAWGPTGLPGSPLHF. CDR3 in DNA: TGTGCCTGGGGGCCTACGGGGTTACCCGGTTCACCCCTCCACTTT.